The entry that follows covers one T cell receptor (beta chain) sequence. Antigen specificity is unknown. The record originates from a study of blood T cells in healthy people across ages. Whole-study findings and limits: The study regarded diversity estimates from one million T cells as underestimates. Strong correlation existed between TCR beta diversity and naive T cell percentage. Not knowing donor CMV status may have confounded expanded clonotype changes.

Combining a sample-barcoded 5' primer with a J-beta primer mix, a second PCR ran for about 6 to 12 cycles. Each cDNA molecule carried a tag from a template-switch adaptor that contained 12 random nucleotides. Via MiXCR, TCRdb re-called the 5' RACE reads, giving one row per CDR3 protein. The sample has about 1,500,000 distinct CDR3 sequences, around 42% seen once. Sequencing used blood. The TCR sequence derives from a young woman in good health.

CDR3 in DNA: TGTGCCAGCAGCTCCTACACGGAGGGTTATTCACCCCTCCACTTT. Its translation: CASSSYTEGYSPLHF. This chain uses TRBV11-2 with TRBJ1-6; D not resolved. Germline assignment: CDR1 SGHAT and CDR2 FQNNGV. The V end was cut by 4 bases, the J end by 8 bases, with 15 bases between. This CDR3 has 15 residues.